This T cell receptor (beta chain) emerged from a study of CD8+ T cells in alopecia areata. CDR3 size: 12 residues. V lost 7 bases and J lost 4, with 11 bases in between. Per the germline V gene, CDR1 is SQVTM and CDR2 is ANQGSEA. Concerning this clone: The antigen remains unidentified.

Once RNA had been extracted, it was reverse transcribed into cDNA to act as the sequencing template. Data came from immunoSEQ multiplex PCR; TCRdb stores just in-frame clones and leaves some out. This sample carries more than 200,000 clones, 66% of them seen once, and the ten largest clones take around 1.2%. Study findings and constraints: The study found higher clonality in lesional than normal scalp, especially in alopecia totalis/universalis.

This sample's treatment: oral pan-JAK inhibitor, 5-10 mg twice daily. Samples from alopecia areata patients were lesional scalp punch biopsies and peripheral blood. Sample: CD4+ T cells sorted from blood, taken at roughly week 45, from a patient treated with tofacitinib. The J gene is TRBJ1-5, the V gene TRBV29-1, with a possible D match to TRBD1 (5 bases). The TCR was taken from a human donor with alopecia areata. The DNA for the CDR3 is TGCAGCGCCGCGGGGCAGAATCAGCCCCAGCATTTT. This codes for CSAAGQNQPQHF.